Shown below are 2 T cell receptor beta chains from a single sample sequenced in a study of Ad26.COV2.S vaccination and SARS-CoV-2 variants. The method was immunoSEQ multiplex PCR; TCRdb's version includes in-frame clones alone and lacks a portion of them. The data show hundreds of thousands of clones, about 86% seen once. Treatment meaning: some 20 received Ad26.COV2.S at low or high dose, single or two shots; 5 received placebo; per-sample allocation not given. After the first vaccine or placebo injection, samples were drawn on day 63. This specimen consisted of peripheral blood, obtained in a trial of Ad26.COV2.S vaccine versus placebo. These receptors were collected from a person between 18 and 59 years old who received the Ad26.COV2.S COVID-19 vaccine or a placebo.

In nucleotides, the CDR3 is TGTGCCAGTAGTCATGGGACAGGCCGCTCTGGAAACACCATATATTTT. It specifies CASSHGTGRSGNTIYF. The rearrangement joins TRBV19 to TRBJ1-3; TRBD1 matches 8 bases. CDR1 and CDR2 (germline): LNHDA, SQIVND (reference sequence). With 5 bases clipped from V and 0 bases from J, the junction kept 6 bases outside the gene matches. The CDR3 has 16 residues.

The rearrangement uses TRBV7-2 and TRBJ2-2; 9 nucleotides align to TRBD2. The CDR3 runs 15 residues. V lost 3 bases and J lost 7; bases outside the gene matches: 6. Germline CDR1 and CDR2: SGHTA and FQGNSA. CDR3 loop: CASSFRGRVNGELFF. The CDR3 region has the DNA TGTGCCAGCAGCTTCCGCGGGAGGGTAAACGGGGAGCTGTTTTTT.